These T cell receptor beta chains were read from a single sample in a study of blood T cell repertoires in COVID-19. Using immunoSEQ multiplex PCR, the repertoire was profiled, and TCRdb retains in-frame clones only, with some absent. The data contain over 70,000 clones, 80% of them singletons. The source material was peripheral blood. The receptors originated from an older woman with acute or convalescent COVID-19. Both conserved end residues are part of each CDR3. Fields, in order: J gene, V gene, D gene, CDR3 DNA, CDR3 protein. A D gene is named only where the DNA matches it firmly.

TRBJ2-5 | TRBV5-1 | TRBD2 | TGCGCCAGCAGCCCAGGGACTAGCGGGCAAGAGACCCAGTACTTC | CASSPGTSGQETQYF
TRBJ1-2 | TRBV5-1 | - | TGCGCCAGCAGCCCTGGGCGGGGGGCTGGTTATGGCTACACCTTC | CASSPGRGAGYGYTF
TRBJ2-7 | TRBV6-1 | TRBD2 | TGTGCCAGCAGTGAACGGGCTAGCGGGGCGGCATACGAGCAGTACTTC | CASSERASGAAYEQYF
TRBJ1-6 | TRBV7-9 | - | TGTCCCACTGCAGAGTACAGGGATCGCGATAATTCACCCCTCCACTTT | CPTAEYRDRDNSPLHF
TRBJ2-6 | TRBV7-8 | - | TGTGCCAGCAGCACCAGGCGCTCTGGGGCCAACGTCCTGACTTTC | CASSTRRSGANVLTF
TRBJ2-2 | TRBV19 | - | TGTGCCAGTAGTATAGAGGCAGGGCTGGCCGGGGAGCTGTTTTTT | CASSIEAGLAGELFF
TRBJ2-7 | TRBV21-1 | - | TGTGCCTTCTCCCGGGGTCCTCTCTACGAGCAGTACTTC | CAFSRGPLYEQYF
TRBJ2-7 | TRBV5-1 | TRBD1 | TGCGCCAGCAGCATAACCGGGACAGGACTCTACGAGCAGTACTTC | CASSITGTGLYEQYF
TRBJ1-2 | TRBV5-1 | - | TGCGCCAGCAGCACGGGACTCGTCGGCCGTAACTATGGCTACACCTTC | CASSTGLVGRNYGYTF
TRBJ1-2 | TRBV5-4 | TRBD1 | TGTGCCAGCAGCCAGGACAGGGGTGGCTACACCTTC | CASSQDRGGYTF